Sequencing of this TCR beta chain was carried out in a study of OX40 agonist ivuxolimab in advanced cancers. Regarding the study in general: The costimulatory receptor OX40 (CD134) was targeted by ivuxolimab, a fully human IgG2 agonistic monoclonal antibody. Intravenous ivuxolimab was administered to patients every 2 weeks at six dose levels: 0.01, 0.1, 0.3, 1.5, 3 and 10 mg/kg. Of the 50 to 55 dose-escalation patients, hepatocellular carcinoma was present in around 20, melanoma in roughly 15, renal cell carcinoma in 9 and head and neck cancer in 9. The dose-escalation cohort was about 83% male with a mean age of roughly 60 years, ranging from roughly 20 to 80. Patients were allowed to have had prior anti-PD-1, anti-PD-L1 or anti-CTLA-4 therapy, and approximately 40% of the dose-escalation patients had been treated with checkpoint inhibitors. Partial responses occurred in three dose-escalation patients, of whom one had hepatocellular carcinoma and two had cutaneous melanoma. Peripheral TCRbeta sequencing aimed to test whether ivuxolimab altered TCR sequence diversity and caused clonal T-cell expansion. The monotherapy dose-escalation portion (N ≈ 50 patients) of the phase I ivuxolimab trial is reported in the paper. Broad study findings and their caveats: On average, CD8+ T cells showed more expanded clones than CD4+ T cells after ivuxolimab. At doses from 0.1 to 3.0 mg/kg, clonal expansion was seen in both CD4+ and CD8+ blood T cells between baseline and week 6. Low levels of normalized T-cell clonal expansion were also seen in some patients who did not respond. The antigen specificity of the peripheral T cells that underwent clonal expansion was not determined. In the 0.1-3.0 mg/kg groups, partial responders had among the lowest normalized peripheral clonal expansion, particularly in CD8+ T cells.

To sequence the TCRbeta CDR3 region, genomic DNA was isolated from the sorted cells. The immunoSEQ Assay was used to sequence the TCRbeta CDR3 regions. The immuneACCESS repertoire file appears here via TCRdb, limited to in-frame rearrangements. These files lack a portion of the clones; in checked studies, under half of the deficit traces to unresolved V genes, and the cause of the others is not known. This sample has 70,000 to 85,000 clones in its table, and approximately 90% of those were observed once. The top ten clonotypes cover around 0.69% of the sample. The CDR3 runs 16 amino acids, cysteine and phenylalanine included. Only the CDR3 portion is preserved as DNA: 48 bases, with reading frame beginning at the first base. Trimming removed 3 bases from V and 5 bases from J, leaving 16 bases between the germline ends. According to the germline V gene, CDR1 reads LGHNA and CDR2 reads YNFKEQ. Regarding this clone: Its antigen is currently not known. No much larger clone exists at a distance of one base, and base qualities are not known.

Patients with a history of autoimmune disease or receiving systemic immunosuppression were excluded from the trial. Peripheral blood for TCR sequencing was collected from all dose cohorts at baseline, on cycle 4 day 1, and on cycle 7 day 1. Samples came from an open-label, multicenter, first-in-human phase I dose-escalation trial of ivuxolimab. Adults with locally advanced or metastatic melanoma, renal cell, hepatocellular, or head and neck squamous cell carcinoma were enrolled in the trial. CD4+ and CD8+ T cells were sorted separately from peripheral blood before TCR sequencing. The sequence joins TRBV4-2 to TRBJ1-4, and the D gene may be TRBD1, 5 bases matching. The sequencing here drew on CD4+ or CD8+ T cells sorted from blood, taken in a trial of the OX40 agonist ivuxolimab. The TCR comes from an adult with an advanced solid tumor such as melanoma, head and neck, liver or kidney cancer. The CDR3 has the sequence CASSQPTGTANEKLFF. The DNA is as follows: TGTGCCAGCAGCCAGCCGACCGGGACGGCGAATGAAAAACTGTTTTTT.